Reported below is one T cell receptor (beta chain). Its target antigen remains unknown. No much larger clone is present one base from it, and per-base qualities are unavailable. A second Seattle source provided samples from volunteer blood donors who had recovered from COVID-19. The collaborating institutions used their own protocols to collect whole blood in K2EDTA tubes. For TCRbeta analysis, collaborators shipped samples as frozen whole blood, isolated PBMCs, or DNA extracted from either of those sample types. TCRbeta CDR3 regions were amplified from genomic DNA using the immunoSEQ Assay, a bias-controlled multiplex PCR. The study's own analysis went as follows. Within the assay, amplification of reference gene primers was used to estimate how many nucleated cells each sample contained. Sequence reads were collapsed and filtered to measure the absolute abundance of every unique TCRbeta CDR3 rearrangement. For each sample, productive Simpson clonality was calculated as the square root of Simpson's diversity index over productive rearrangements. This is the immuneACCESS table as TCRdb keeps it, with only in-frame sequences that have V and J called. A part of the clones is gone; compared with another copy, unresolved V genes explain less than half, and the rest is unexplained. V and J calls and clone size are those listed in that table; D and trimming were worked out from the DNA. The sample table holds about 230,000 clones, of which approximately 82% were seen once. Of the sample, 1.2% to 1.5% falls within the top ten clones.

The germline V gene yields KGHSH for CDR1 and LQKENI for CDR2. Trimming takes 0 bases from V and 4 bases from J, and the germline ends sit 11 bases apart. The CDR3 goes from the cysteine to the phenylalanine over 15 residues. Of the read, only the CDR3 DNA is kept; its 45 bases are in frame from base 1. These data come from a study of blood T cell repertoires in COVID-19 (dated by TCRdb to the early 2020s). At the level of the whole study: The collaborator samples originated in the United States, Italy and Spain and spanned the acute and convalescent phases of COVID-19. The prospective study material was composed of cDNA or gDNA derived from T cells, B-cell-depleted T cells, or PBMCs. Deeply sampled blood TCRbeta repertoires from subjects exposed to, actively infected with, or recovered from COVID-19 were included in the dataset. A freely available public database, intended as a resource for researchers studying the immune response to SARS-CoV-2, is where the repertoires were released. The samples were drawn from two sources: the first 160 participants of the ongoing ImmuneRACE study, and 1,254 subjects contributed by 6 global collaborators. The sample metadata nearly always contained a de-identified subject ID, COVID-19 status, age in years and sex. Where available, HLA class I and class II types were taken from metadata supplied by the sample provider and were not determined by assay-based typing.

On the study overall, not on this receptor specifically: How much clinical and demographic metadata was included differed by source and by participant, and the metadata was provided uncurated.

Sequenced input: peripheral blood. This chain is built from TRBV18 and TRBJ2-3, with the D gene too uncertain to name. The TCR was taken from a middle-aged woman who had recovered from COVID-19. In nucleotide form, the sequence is TGTGCCAGCTCACCACCTGGGCTGGGCGCAGATACGCAGTATTTT. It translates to CASSPPGLGADTQYF. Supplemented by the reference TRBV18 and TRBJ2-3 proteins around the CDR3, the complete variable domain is NAGVMQNPRHLVRRRGQEARLRCSPMKGHSHVYWYRQLPEEGLKFMVYLQKENIIDESGMPKERFSAEFPKEGPSILRIQQVVRGDSAAYFCASSPPGLGADTQYFGPGTRLTVL.